This T cell receptor beta chain originates from a study of neurological immune-mediated disorders. From germline, CDR1 is DFQATT and CDR2 SNEGSKA (reference sequence). The CDR3 length is 12 residues. The V end was cut by 0 bases, the J end by 6 bases, with 5 bases between. This clonotype showed up many times. TCRdb passed the 5' RACE reads through MiXCR, listing each CDR3 protein once. Here the sample spans 65,000 to 85,000 distinct CDR3 sequences, more than 3% being singletons. The genes are TRBV20-1 and TRBJ2-2; D remains ambiguous. Sequencing was performed on PBMCs. The sequence was collected from a woman aged 45-59 years with multiple sclerosis. The CDR3 nucleotides read TGCAGTGCTAGAGATTTAGCCGGGGAGCTGTTTTTT. It is translated as CSARDLAGELFF.